These 29 T cell receptor beta chains came from one sample sequenced in a study of blood T cells in healthy people across ages (dated by TCRdb to between 2015 and 2017). Library method: 5' RACE. The data were produced on an Illumina HiSeq 2500. The second PCR ran for roughly 7 to 12 cycles and used a J-beta primer mix along with a sample-barcoded 5' primer. TCRdb itself trimmed the public reads at Q25 with fastp, ran MiXCR and retained productive beta chains. All rows with the same CDR3 protein become a single entry with the most common DNA and genes. This sample is represented by 450,000 to 700,000 distinct CDR3 sequences; roughly a quarter of them were singletons. Of the sample, approximately 18% falls within the top ten clones. The sequencing sample was made of blood. These receptors were obtained from a woman between 65 and 79 years old in good health.

This clonotype appeared many times. The chain is built from TRBV6-5 and TRBJ2-5; TRBD1 might be the D (5 bases). From germline, CDR1 is MNHEY and CDR2 SVGAGI. The V and J ends lost 7 bases and 0 bases respectively, with 6 bases between them. The CDR3 spans 12 residues. The CDR3 here is CASTGNQETQYF. DNA for the CDR3: TGTGCCAGCACAGGGAACCAAGAGACCCAGTACTTC.

There are a few counts of this clonotype. This sequence joins TRBV24-1 and TRBJ1-1, with a weak D call TRBD1 (5 bases). This CDR3 has 15 residues. Trimming shortened V by 0 bases and J by 7 bases, and 14 bases separated the two germline ends. Per germline, CDR1 KGHDR and CDR2 SFDVKD. CDR3 nucleotides: TGTGCCACCAGTGATTTGTATGCAGGGTATGTTGAAGCTTTCTTT. Protein sequence: CATSDLYAGYVEAFF.

The V and J genes are TRBV3-1 and TRBJ2-5, with TRBD1 matching over 9 bases. This CDR3 is 14 amino acids long. CDR1 and CDR2 (germline): LGHDT, YNNKEL (reference sequence). J lost 6 bases, V lost 4 bases, and 6 bases had no gene match. The CDR3 DNA reads as TGTGCCAGCAGCCTTATGACAGGGGGGCAGACCCAGTACTTC. This codes for CASSLMTGGQTQYF.

This clonotype was counted only a few times. The chain employs TRBV6-5 and TRBJ2-7, with a weak D call TRBD1 (5 bases). This CDR3 has 16 residues. The germline V and J ends were trimmed by 2 bases and 1 base, with 15 bases remaining between them. Germline loops: CDR1 MNHEY, CDR2 SVGAGI. For the CDR3, the DNA is TGTGCCAGCAGTTACCCGTCCACTCAGGGATCCTACGAGCAGTACTTC. Protein sequence: CASSYPSTQGSYEQYF.

A few counts support this clonotype. V usage is TRBV6-6 and J usage is TRBJ1-4; D is unclear. This CDR3 region has 15 residues. V lost 0 bases to trimming and J lost 6 bases, with 11 bases between them. CDR1 MNHNY and CDR2 SVGAGI come from the germline V gene (reference sequence). The CDR3 protein is CASSYSFRGHEKLFF. The CDR3 nucleotides read TGTGCCAGCAGTTACTCGTTTCGTGGGCATGAAAAACTGTTTTTT.

The table lists this clonotype with a few counts. The V gene is TRBV11-2, the J gene TRBJ2-5; D ambiguous. Per germline, CDR1 SGHAT and CDR2 FQNNGV. The V end lost 0 bases, the J end lost 7 bases, and 6 bases lay between the germline ends. The CDR3 loop spans 12 amino acids. DNA of the CDR3: TGTGCCAGCAGCTTAGATCGACGGACCCAGTACTTC. This sequence encodes CASSLDRRTQYF.

The chain joins TRBV20-1 to TRBJ1-5, with a possible D match to TRBD1 (6 bases). There are 12 residues in the CDR3. Germline-derived CDR1 and CDR2 are DFQATT and SNEGSKA (reference sequence). V was trimmed by 3 bases and J by 9 bases, leaving 12 bases between them. The CDR3 nucleotides read TGCAGTGCTAGTAGAAGAGGGGGGCCCCAGCATTTT. Translation: CSASRRGGPQHF.

This clonotype was found a few times. This chain uses TRBV15 with TRBJ2-6; D may correspond to TRBD1 or TRBD2 (5 bases each). V lost 7 bases and J 4 bases, leaving 11 bases between the germline ends. Germline V gene lookup returns CDR1 LNHNV and CDR2 YYDKDF (reference sequence). The length of the CDR3 is 14 residues. The CDR3 spells CATTEGLGANVLTF. The CDR3 bases are TGTGCCACCACTGAGGGGCTAGGGGCCAACGTCCTGACTTTC.

The chain has TRBV5-6 and TRBJ2-7, with D possibly TRBD1 on 7 matching bases. Trimming took 4 bases from V and 11 from J, leaving 22 bases between them. This CDR3 is 14 amino acids long. Germline CDR1 and CDR2: SGHDT and YYEEEE. The DNA of the CDR3 is TGTGCCAGCAGCCTGCCGGACAGGTACGGAGGGGAGTACTTC. It translates to CASSLPDRYGGEYF.

This clonotype appeared once. The chain has TRBV29-1 and TRBJ1-1, with D possibly matching TRBD1 (5 bases). The CDR3 is 13 residues long. Germline values: CDR1 SQVTM, CDR2 ANQGSEA. Trimming took 4 bases from V and 1 from J, leaving 10 bases between them. DNA for the CDR3: TGCAGCGTTGGGGCGGGGGGGAACACTGAAGCTTTCTTT. Translating it yields CSVGAGGNTEAFF.

This clonotype was recorded a few times. This chain joins TRBV11-2 and TRBJ2-3, with 11 bases aligning to TRBD2. Per the germline V gene, CDR1 is SGHAT and CDR2 is FQNNGV. The CDR3 is 17 amino acids. The V segment lost 0 bases and the J segment 8 bases; nucleotides outside the gene matches: 10. The CDR3 coding sequence is TGTGCCAGCAGCTTAGATCCTCTAGCGGGGGGTTTGGGTACGCAGTATTTT. Protein product: CASSLDPLAGGLGTQYF.

The chain carries TRBV20-1 and TRBJ1-2; D not resolved. CDR3 length equals 12 residues. Trimming took 3 bases from V and 4 from J, leaving 9 bases between them. CDR1 and CDR2 (germline): DFQATT, SNEGSKA (reference sequence). CDR3 in amino acids: CSARLEFYGYTF. CDR3 DNA sequence: TGCAGTGCTAGGTTGGAATTCTATGGCTACACCTTC.

This clonotype was recorded a few times. The genes are TRBV6-5 and TRBJ2-3, with D maybe TRBD1 (6 bases). The CDR3 extends over 14 amino acids. Trimming cost V 7 bases and J 1 base, with 12 bases left between them. CDR1 is MNHEY, CDR2 SVGAGI, per germline. The CDR3 spells CASKWGRGTDTQYF. The CDR3 DNA is TGTGCCAGCAAGTGGGGGCGCGGCACAGATACGCAGTATTTT.

The chain joins TRBV15 to TRBJ2-1; a possible D gene is TRBD2 (6 bases). This CDR3 is built from 15 residues. Trimming shortened V by 1 base and J by 7 bases, and 14 bases separated the two germline ends. Per germline, CDR1 LNHNV and CDR2 YYDKDF (reference sequence). The CDR3: CATSRAGGSRNEQFF. DNA for the CDR3: TGTGCCACCAGCAGAGCTGGGGGGTCCAGGAATGAGCAGTTCTTC. Full variable domain (outside the CDR3, taken from reference TRBV15 and TRBJ2-1): DAMVIQNPRYQVTQFGKPVTLSCSQTLNHNVMYWYQQKSSQAPKLLFHYYDKDFNNEADTPDNFQSRRPNTSFCFLDIRSPGLGDTAMYLCATSRAGGSRNEQFFGPGTRLTVL.

This clonotype was detected many times. The chain employs TRBV12-3 or TRBV12-4 and TRBJ2-4; D is uncertain. Trimming left V 5 bases short and J 0 bases short, with 11 bases between. This CDR3 comprises 15 residues. Written as DNA, the CDR3 is TGTGCCAGCAGTGCTCTATGGTTAGCCAAAAACATTCAGTACTTC. It specifies CASSALWLAKNIQYF.

The CDR3: CASSLGVGGQETQYF. As DNA, the CDR3 is TGTGCCAGCAGCTTAGGAGTGGGCGGCCAAGAGACCCAGTACTTC. The rearrangement links TRBV7-2 to TRBJ2-5; unclear D gene. V lost 1 base to trimming and J lost 1 base, with 10 bases between them. This CDR3 is built from 15 residues. Germline V gene lookup returns CDR1 SGHTA and CDR2 FQGNSA.

This clonotype was observed a few times. V and J are TRBV3-1 and TRBJ1-1; no clear D. Trimming cost V 1 base and J 10 bases, with 7 bases left between them. The CDR3 extends over 11 amino acids. Germline loops: CDR1 LGHDT, CDR2 YNNKEL (reference sequence). CDR3 sequence: CASSQGGRAFF. The CDR3 DNA sequence: TGTGCCAGCAGCCAAGGGGGTAGAGCTTTCTTT.

This rearrangement joins TRBV12-3 or TRBV12-4 to TRBJ2-2; D may be TRBD2 (5 bases). V was shortened by 5 bases and J by 6 bases, with 16 bases between the two germline ends. This CDR3 region has 15 residues. This CDR3 is CASSPTRAPAGELFF. As DNA, the CDR3 is TGTGCCAGCAGTCCTACTAGGGCCCCGGCCGGGGAGCTGTTTTTT.

This clonotype appeared a few times. This chain connects TRBV6-2 or TRBV6-3 to TRBJ1-6; D not resolved. Germline CDR1 is MNHEY and CDR2 is SVGEGT. CDR3 length: 12 amino acids. The germline V and J ends were trimmed by 7 bases and 9 bases, with 10 bases remaining between them. The CDR3 DNA reads as TGTGCCAGCATCCCTAGAAGTTCACCCCTCCACTTT. Translation gives CASIPRSSPLHF.

The rearrangement joins TRBV29-1 to TRBJ2-5, with TRBD2 identical over 7 bases. The CDR3 covers 13 residues. The ends lost 5 bases at V and 4 bases at J; junction bases unmatched: 7. CDR1 SQVTM and CDR2 ANQGSEA come from the germline V gene. CDR3 DNA sequence: TGCAGCGTTAACCCGACTAGCAGAGAGACCCAGTACTTC. It translates to CSVNPTSRETQYF. Full variable domain (remainder filled in from reference TRBV29-1 and TRBJ2-5): SAVISQKPSRDICQRGTSLTIQCQVDSQVTMMFWYRQQPGQSLTLIATANQGSEATYESGFVIDKFPISRPNLTFSTLTVSNMSPEDSSIYLCSVNPTSRETQYFGPGTRLLVL.

This chain's CDR3 is CASSFRAQGSTEAFF. The CDR3 DNA is TGCGCCAGCAGCTTCAGAGCACAGGGATCCACTGAAGCTTTCTTT. This chain joins TRBV5-1 and TRBJ1-1, with D possibly matching TRBD1 (6 bases). Trimming stripped 2 bases from V and 4 bases from J, with 15 bases between. The CDR3 consists of 15 residues. Germline V CDR1 and CDR2: SGHRS, YFSETQ.

This clonotype was counted between two and nine times. The chain employs TRBV11-3 and TRBJ1-6, with a weak D call TRBD1 (5 bases). CDR1 and CDR2 (germline): SGHNT, YENEEA. Trimming left V 5 bases short and J 10 bases short, with 12 bases between. The CDR3 runs to 13 residues. CDR3 residues: CASSLSEGSPLHF. As DNA, the CDR3 is TGTGCCAGCAGCCTCTCAGAGGGGTCACCCCTCCACTTT.

The chain has TRBV20-1 and TRBJ2-5; D is ambiguous. The DNA end is more similar to TRBJ2-7, so the J call may be wrong. From germline, CDR1 is DFQATT and CDR2 SNEGSKA (reference sequence). CDR3 length: 13 residues. CDR3 sequence: CSAVGPTAIEQYV. The CDR3 bases are TGCAGTGCTGTTGGGCCGACTGCCATCGAGCAGTACGTC.

This rearrangement joins TRBV7-6 to TRBJ2-5; 7 nucleotides line up with TRBD1. The germline gives CDR1 SGHVS, CDR2 FNYEAQ. This CDR3 has 12 residues. The ends lost 7 bases at V and 5 bases at J; junction bases unmatched: 4. The CDR3 reads CASNFRGETQYF. The DNA of the CDR3 is TGTGCCAGCAATTTCAGGGGGGAGACCCAGTACTTC.

The chain employs TRBV27 and TRBJ2-5; 7 positions agree with TRBD1. From germline, CDR1 is MNHEY and CDR2 SMNVEV (reference sequence). Losses at the gene ends were 6 bases for V and 1 base for J; bases not matched to a gene: 2. The CDR3 is 13 amino acids. This CDR3 is CASRGQTQETQYF. The CDR3 DNA sequence: TGTGCCAGCAGGGGACAGACCCAAGAGACCCAGTACTTC.

This clonotype was observed a handful of times. The chain carries TRBV6-6 and TRBJ1-3; 9 bases match TRBD1. The V and J ends lost 5 bases and 0 bases, in that order; junction bases with no gene match: 5. Germline loops: CDR1 MNHNY, CDR2 SVGAGI (reference sequence). The CDR3 length is 16 residues. The CDR3 sequence is CASSKGQGHSGNTIYF. CDR3 in DNA: TGTGCCAGCAGTAAGGGACAGGGCCACTCTGGAAACACCATATATTTT.

The chain carries TRBV20-1 and TRBJ2-7; 8 bases are shared with TRBD2. CDR3 length: 14 amino acids. The germline V gene encodes CDR1 DFQATT and CDR2 SNEGSKA (reference sequence). The V gene end was trimmed by 0 bases and the J gene end by 6 bases; junction bases not matched to a gene: 7. CDR3 residues: CSARDPGGGVEQYF. The CDR3 bases are TGCAGTGCTAGAGACCCGGGGGGGGGAGTCGAGCAGTACTTC.

In this sample, this clonotype turned up a few times. In DNA form, the CDR3 reads TGTGCCAGCTCACAGAGTCAGAACACTGAAGCTTTCTTT. Translating gives CASSQSQNTEAFF. The rearrangement uses TRBV18 and TRBJ1-1; D remains ambiguous. Trimming left V 4 bases short and J 1 base short, with 7 bases between. CDR3 length: 13 amino acids. Germline CDR1 KGHSH, CDR2 LQKENI. The full variable domain, rest sourced from reference TRBV18 and TRBJ1-1, is NAGVMQNPRHLVRRRGQEARLRCSPMKGHSHVYWYRQLPEEGLKFMVYLQKENIIDESGMPKERFSAEFPKEGPSILRIQQVVRGDSAAYFCASSQSQNTEAFFGQGTRLTVV.

This clonotype was observed once. This CDR3 is CASRTLDRGPYNEQFF. CDR3 sequence (DNA): TGTGCCAGCAGAACTTTGGACAGGGGTCCCTACAATGAGCAGTTCTTC. J is TRBJ2-1 and V is TRBV25-1; 9 nucleotides align to TRBD1. Germline CDR1 is MGHDK and CDR2 is SYGVNS. The CDR3 sequence is 16 residues long. Unmatched junction bases numbered 8, after V lost 6 bases and J lost 2 bases. The full variable domain, with the rest looked up from reference TRBV25-1 and TRBJ2-1, is EADIYQTPRYLVIGTGKKITLECSQTMGHDKMYWYQQDPGMELHLIHYSYGVNSTEKGDLSSESTVSRIRTEHFPLTLESARPSHTSQYLCASRTLDRGPYNEQFFGPGTRLTVL.